This entry lists 10 T cell receptor beta chains sequenced from one sample in a study of blood T cell repertoires in COVID-19 (dated by TCRdb to between 2020 and 2021). Libraries were built with the immunoSEQ multiplex PCR assay. TCRdb carries this immuneACCESS record with in-frame sequences only. Its versions omit some clonotypes, under half of them owing to an unresolved V gene in the studies checked, with the rest unexplained. This sample holds 190,000 or so clones; roughly four fifths were observed only once. The ten largest clones capture 10% to 15% of the sample. What was sequenced was PBMCs or T cells enriched from blood (not recorded which). Source of these receptors: a man in his forties who had recovered from COVID-19.

This chain uses TRBV11-1 with TRBJ1-4, with D possibly being TRBD1 (5 bases). Germline assignment: CDR1 SGHAT and CDR2 FQDESV (reference sequence). Trimming stripped 4 bases from V and 6 bases from J, with 18 bases between. This CDR3 contains 16 residues. CDR3 nucleotides: TGTGCCAGCAGCTCCGATCCGTCCGGGGGGGATGAAAAACTGTTTTTT. Protein: CASSSDPSGGDEKLFF.

The genes are TRBV11-2 and TRBJ2-5, with D possibly matching TRBD2 (5 bases). The CDR3 runs 13 residues. V gave up 3 bases and J gave up 3 bases, with 8 bases separating them. CDR1 and CDR2 from the germline V gene are SGHAT and FQNNGV. CDR3 nucleotides: TGTGCCAGCAGCTTCTTCGGGGAAGAGACCCAGTACTTC. Residues: CASSFFGEETQYF.

This clone has just a few counts. This chain connects TRBV10-3 to TRBJ1-1, with TRBD1 identical over 8 bases. CDR1 ENHRY and CDR2 SYGVKD come from the germline V gene. The CDR3 has 14 amino acids. Trimming cost V 7 bases and J 0 bases; bases outside gene matches: 4. The CDR3 DNA reads as TGTGCCATCAATCCAGGGGGCCTGAACACTGAAGCTTTCTTT. This sequence encodes CAINPGGLNTEAFF.

This clone was seen a few times. This chain joins TRBV5-1 and TRBJ1-1; perhaps TRBD1 as D (6 bases). Germline-derived CDR1 and CDR2 are SGHRS and YFSETQ. The CDR3 is 14 residues long. The germline V and J ends were trimmed by 1 base and 4 bases, with 11 bases remaining between them. For the CDR3, the DNA is TGCGCCAGCAGCTTGCAGGGGTCAGGCACTGAAGCTTTCTTT. Translating gives CASSLQGSGTEAFF.

This chain links TRBV7-9 with TRBJ1-1; TRBD1 aligns across 7 bases. CDR3 length: 13 amino acids. Looked up from germline, CDR1 is SEHNR and CDR2 is FQNEAQ (reference sequence). Trimming at V came to 6 bases and at J to 5 bases, leaving 6 bases not matched to a gene. The CDR3 spells CASSDRDLTEAFF. CDR3 nucleotide sequence: TGTGCCAGCAGTGACAGGGACCTGACTGAAGCTTTCTTT.

This clone has only a few counts. This chain joins TRBV1 and TRBJ2-7; the DNA was not compared with TRBD1, the D call given in the table. TRBV1 is flagged as a pseudogene. The CDR3 is 12 amino acids. In DNA, the CDR3 is TGCACCAGCAGCTACAGGGTCTACGAGCAGTACGTC. Translated, it gives CTSSYRVYEQYV.

V gene TRBV6-6 combines with J gene TRBJ2-7; 8 bases fit TRBD2. The CDR3 is 14 amino acids. V lost 6 bases and J lost 6; bases outside the gene matches: 10. Germline V gene lookup returns CDR1 MNHNY and CDR2 SVGAGI (reference sequence). CDR3 sequence: CASSLSRGGGEQYV. The CDR3 DNA reads TGTGCCAGCAGCCTCTCCCGGGGGGGCGGCGAGCAGTACGTC.

Notes on this clone: A much more abundant neighbour one base away suggests this may be a read error. The chain carries TRBV11-3 and TRBJ2-1; TRBD2 might be the D (6 bases). V dropped 4 bases and J dropped 0 bases, with 7 bases sitting between them. From germline, CDR1 is SGHNT and CDR2 YENEEA. The CDR3 contains 14 residues. Written as DNA, the CDR3 is TGTGCCAGCAGCTCTAGCGCCTCCTACAATGAGCAGTTCTTC. Its protein product is CASSSSASYNEQFF.

This clone has a handful of counts. This chain connects TRBV4-3 to TRBJ2-2, with 7 bases lining up with TRBD2. Germline V gives CDR1 LGHNA, CDR2 YSLEER. With V trimmed by 0 bases and J by 6 bases, 7 bases remained unmatched. The CDR3 covers 16 residues. For the CDR3, the DNA is TGCGCCAGCAGCCAAGACGGACTAGGGTCGGCCGGGGAGCTGTTTTTT. Encoded protein: CASSQDGLGSAGELFF.

This clone appeared once. The chain couples TRBV5-6 to TRBJ2-7, with D hard to call. Germline CDR1 reads SGHDT; CDR2 reads YYEEEE. The V gene lost 1 base and the J gene lost 4 bases, with 3 bases spanning the gap. There are 11 residues in the CDR3. This CDR3 reads CASSLRYEQYF. Here the CDR3 DNA reads TGTGCCAGCAGCTTGCGTTACGAGCAGTACTTC.